This T cell receptor (beta chain) was identified in a study of cytomegalovirus exposure and HLA in healthy donors. Background on the study: There were 88 million or so unique TCRs (from HLA-typed donors) in an early data release. General observations from the study: In a later analysis, common viral pathogens appeared linked to several of the most significant clusters. The study assumed roughly uniform donor sequencing depth for presence/absence analyses. A few CMV-associated chains were confirmed in vitro to be specific for CMV antigens.

This clone was picked up a small number of times. Its antigen is not identified. 60 Vbeta and 13 Jbeta primers were used in PCR. Only in-frame clones appear in the TCRdb table, and some are missing; sequencing was by immunoSEQ multiplex PCR. The sample records around 97,000 clones, around 67% being singletons. The CDR3 has 13 residues. The germline V gene encodes CDR1 SGHNT and CDR2 YYREEE (reference sequence). Trimming shortened V by 6 bases and J by 7 bases, and 16 bases separated the two germline ends. The receptor's source is a woman aged 45 to 65 in good health and CMV-seronegative. The material sequenced was PBMCs. The chain has TRBV5-4 and TRBJ1-2; D gene unclear. The DNA for the CDR3 is TGTGCCAGCAACCGTCTCGGAACGGGTGGCTACACCTTC. Amino acid sequence: CASNRLGTGGYTF.